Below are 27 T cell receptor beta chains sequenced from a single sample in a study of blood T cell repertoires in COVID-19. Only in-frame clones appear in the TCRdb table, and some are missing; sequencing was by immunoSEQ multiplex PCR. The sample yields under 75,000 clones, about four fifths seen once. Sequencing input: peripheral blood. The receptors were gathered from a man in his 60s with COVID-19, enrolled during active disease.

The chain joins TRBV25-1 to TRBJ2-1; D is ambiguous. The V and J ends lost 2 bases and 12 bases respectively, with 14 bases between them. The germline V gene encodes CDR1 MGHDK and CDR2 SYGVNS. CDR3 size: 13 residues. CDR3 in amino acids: CASSEGEARVQFF. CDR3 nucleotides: TGTGCCAGCAGTGAAGGCGAGGCCCGGGTGCAGTTCTTC.

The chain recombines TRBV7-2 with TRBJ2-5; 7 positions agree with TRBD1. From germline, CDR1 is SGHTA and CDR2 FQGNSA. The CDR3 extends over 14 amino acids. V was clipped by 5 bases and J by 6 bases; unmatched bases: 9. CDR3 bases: TGTGCCAGCAGCGTTACAGGGGTGGTAAAGACCCAGTACTTC. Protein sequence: CASSVTGVVKTQYF.

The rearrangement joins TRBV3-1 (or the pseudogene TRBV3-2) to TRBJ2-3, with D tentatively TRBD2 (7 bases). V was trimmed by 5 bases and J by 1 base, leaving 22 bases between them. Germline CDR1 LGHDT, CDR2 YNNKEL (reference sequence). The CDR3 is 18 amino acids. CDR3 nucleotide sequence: TGTGCCAGCAGCACGGGGAGGGGGAGCGGGACCGGCACAGATACGCAGTATTTT. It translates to CASSTGRGSGTGTDTQYF.

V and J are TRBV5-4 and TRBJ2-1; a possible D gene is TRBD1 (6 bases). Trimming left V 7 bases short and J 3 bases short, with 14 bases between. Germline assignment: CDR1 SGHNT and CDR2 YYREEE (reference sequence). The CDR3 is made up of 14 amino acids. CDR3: CASGNRELYNEQFF. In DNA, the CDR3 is TGTGCCAGCGGAAACAGGGAGCTCTACAATGAGCAGTTCTTC.

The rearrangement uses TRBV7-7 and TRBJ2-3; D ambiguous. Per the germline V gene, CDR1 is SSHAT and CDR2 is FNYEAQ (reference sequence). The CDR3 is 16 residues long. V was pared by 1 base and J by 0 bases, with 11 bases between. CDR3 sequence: CASSLGTSPSTDTQYF. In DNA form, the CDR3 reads TGTGCCAGCAGCTTAGGTACCAGTCCTAGCACAGATACGCAGTATTTT.

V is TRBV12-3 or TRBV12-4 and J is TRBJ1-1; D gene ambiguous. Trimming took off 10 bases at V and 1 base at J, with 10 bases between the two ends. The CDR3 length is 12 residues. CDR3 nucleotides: TGTGCCACCTCGGGAGAGAACACTGAAGCTTTCTTT. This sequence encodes CATSGENTEAFF.

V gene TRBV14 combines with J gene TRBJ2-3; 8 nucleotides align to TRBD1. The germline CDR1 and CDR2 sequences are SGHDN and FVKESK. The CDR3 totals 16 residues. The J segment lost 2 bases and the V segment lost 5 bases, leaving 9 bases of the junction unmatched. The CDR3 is CASSARTGILTDTQYF. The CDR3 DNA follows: TGTGCCAGCAGCGCCCGGACAGGGATCCTCACAGATACGCAGTATTTT.

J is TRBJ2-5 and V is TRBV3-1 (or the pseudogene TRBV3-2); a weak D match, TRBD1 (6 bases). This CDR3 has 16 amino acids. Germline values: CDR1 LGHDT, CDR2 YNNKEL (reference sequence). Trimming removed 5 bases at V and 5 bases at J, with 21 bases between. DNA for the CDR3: TGTGCCAGCAGCGATGGGACATCTTTCCCCGGGGAGACCCAGTACTTC. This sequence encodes CASSDGTSFPGETQYF.

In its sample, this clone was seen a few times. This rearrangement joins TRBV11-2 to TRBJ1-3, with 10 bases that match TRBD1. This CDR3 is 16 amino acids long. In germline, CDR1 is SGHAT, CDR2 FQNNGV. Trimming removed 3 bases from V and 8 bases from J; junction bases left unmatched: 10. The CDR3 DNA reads TGTGCCAGCAGCTTCCAGTACAGGACAGGGGGAGACACCATATATTTT. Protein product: CASSFQYRTGGDTIYF.

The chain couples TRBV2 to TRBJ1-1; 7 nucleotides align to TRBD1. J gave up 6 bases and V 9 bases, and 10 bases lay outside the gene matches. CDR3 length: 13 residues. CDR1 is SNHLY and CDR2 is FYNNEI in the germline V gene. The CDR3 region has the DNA TGTGCCAGTTTACAGGGGTTTGGCGCTGAAGCTTTCTTT. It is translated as CASLQGFGAEAFF.

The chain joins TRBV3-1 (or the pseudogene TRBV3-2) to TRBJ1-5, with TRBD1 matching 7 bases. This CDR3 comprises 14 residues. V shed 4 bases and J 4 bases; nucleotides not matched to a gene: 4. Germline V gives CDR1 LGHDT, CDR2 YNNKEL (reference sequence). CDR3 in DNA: TGTGCCAGCAGCCCCCAGGGACAGAATCAGCCCCAGCATTTT. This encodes CASSPQGQNQPQHF.

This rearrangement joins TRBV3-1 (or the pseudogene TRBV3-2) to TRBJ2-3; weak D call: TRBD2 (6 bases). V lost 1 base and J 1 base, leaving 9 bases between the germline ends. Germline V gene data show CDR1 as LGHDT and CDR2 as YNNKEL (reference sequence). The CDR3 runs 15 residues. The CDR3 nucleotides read TGTGCCAGCAGCCAAGTCTCGGGGGGCACAGATACGCAGTATTTT. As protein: CASSQVSGGTDTQYF.

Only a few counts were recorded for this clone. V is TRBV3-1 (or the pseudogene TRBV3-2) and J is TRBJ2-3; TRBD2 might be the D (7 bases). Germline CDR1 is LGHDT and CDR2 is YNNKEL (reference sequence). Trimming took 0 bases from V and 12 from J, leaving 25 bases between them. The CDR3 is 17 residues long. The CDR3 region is CASSQDRGATNRPTQYF. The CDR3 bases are TGTGCCAGCAGCCAAGATCGGGGGGCAACAAACCGCCCTACACAGTATTTT.

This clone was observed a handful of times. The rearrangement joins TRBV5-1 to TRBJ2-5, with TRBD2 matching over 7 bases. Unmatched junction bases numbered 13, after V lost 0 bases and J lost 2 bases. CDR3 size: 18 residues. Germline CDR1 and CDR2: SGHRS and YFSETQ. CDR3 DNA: TGCGCCAGCAGCTTGGCCTGGCTAGCGGAGTGGGGACAAGAGACCCAGTACTTC. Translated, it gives CASSLAWLAEWGQETQYF. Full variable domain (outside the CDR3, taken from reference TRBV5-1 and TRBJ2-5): KAGVTQTPRYLIKTRGQQVTLSCSPISGHRSVSWYQQTPGQGLQFLFEYFSETQRNKGNFPGRFSGRQFSNSRSEMNVSTLELGDSALYLCASSLAWLAEWGQETQYFGPGTRLLVL.

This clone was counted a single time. CDR3 DNA sequence: TGTGCCAGTTCTAGCGGGGGCTACGAGCAGTACTTC. It is translated as CASSSGGYEQYF. The chain is built from TRBV19 and TRBJ2-7, with 10 bases lining up with TRBD2. Germline loops: CDR1 LNHDA, CDR2 SQIVND (reference sequence). This CDR3 spans 12 amino acids. Trimming cost V 8 bases and J 3 bases; bases outside gene matches: 1.

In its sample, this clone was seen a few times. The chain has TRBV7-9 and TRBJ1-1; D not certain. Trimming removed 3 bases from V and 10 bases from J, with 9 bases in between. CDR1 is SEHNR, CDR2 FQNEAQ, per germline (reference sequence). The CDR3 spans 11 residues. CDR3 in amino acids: CASSFLQTAFF. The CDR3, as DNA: TGTGCCAGCAGCTTTTTACAGACAGCTTTCTTT.

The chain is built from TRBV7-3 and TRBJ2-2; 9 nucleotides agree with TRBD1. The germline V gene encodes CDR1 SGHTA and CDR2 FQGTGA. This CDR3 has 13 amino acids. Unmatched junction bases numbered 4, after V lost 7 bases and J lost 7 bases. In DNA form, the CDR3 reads TGTGCCAGCACAGGGACAGGGAACGGGGAGCTGTTTTTT. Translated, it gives CASTGTGNGELFF.

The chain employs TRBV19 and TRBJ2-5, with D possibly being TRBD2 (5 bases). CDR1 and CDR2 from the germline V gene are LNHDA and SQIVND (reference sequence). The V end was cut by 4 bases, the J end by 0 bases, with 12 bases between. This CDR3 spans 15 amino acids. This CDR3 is CASSRLISYQETQYF. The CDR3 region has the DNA TGTGCCAGTAGTAGACTAATCTCGTACCAAGAGACCCAGTACTTC.

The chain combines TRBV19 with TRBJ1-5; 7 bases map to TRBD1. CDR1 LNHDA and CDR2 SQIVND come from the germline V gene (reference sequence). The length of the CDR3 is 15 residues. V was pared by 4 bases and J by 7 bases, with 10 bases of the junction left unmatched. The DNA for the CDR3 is TGTGCCAGTAGTAGGGAGGAGGGGGCGAGGCAGCCCCAGCATTTT. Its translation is CASSREEGARQPQHF.

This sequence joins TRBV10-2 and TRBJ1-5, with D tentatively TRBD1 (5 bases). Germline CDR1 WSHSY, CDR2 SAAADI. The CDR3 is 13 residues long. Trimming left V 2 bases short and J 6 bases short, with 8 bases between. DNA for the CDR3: TGCGCCAGCAGTGAGGACAGCCCTCAGCCCCAGCATTTT. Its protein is CASSEDSPQPQHF.

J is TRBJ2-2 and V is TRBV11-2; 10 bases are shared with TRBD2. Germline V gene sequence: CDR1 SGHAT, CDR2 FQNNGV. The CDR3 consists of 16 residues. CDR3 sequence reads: CASRRLAGVRTGELFF. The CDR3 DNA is TGTGCTAGTCGTAGGCTAGCGGGAGTTCGCACCGGGGAGCTGTTTTTT.

CDR3 nucleotides: TGCGCCAGCAGCCAAAAAGAAGGGGGATACTATGGCTACACCTTC. Its translation: CASSQKEGGYYGYTF. The chain carries TRBV4-1 and TRBJ1-2, with D possibly matching TRBD1 (6 bases). The CDR3 has 15 residues. V was cut by 2 bases and J by 3 bases, with 13 bases left in between. Looked up from germline, CDR1 is MGHRA and CDR2 is YSYEKL.

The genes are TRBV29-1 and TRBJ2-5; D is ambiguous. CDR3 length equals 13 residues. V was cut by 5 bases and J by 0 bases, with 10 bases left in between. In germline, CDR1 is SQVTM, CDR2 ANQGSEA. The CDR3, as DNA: TGCAGCGTTATTAGCCAGTACCAAGAGACCCAGTACTTC. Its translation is CSVISQYQETQYF.

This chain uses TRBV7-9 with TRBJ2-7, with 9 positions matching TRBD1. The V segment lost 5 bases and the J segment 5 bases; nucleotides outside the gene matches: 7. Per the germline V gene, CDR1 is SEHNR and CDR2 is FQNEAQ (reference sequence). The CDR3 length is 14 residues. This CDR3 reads CASSAGTGKHEQYF. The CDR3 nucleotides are TGTGCCAGCAGCGCCGGGACAGGGAAGCACGAGCAGTACTTC.

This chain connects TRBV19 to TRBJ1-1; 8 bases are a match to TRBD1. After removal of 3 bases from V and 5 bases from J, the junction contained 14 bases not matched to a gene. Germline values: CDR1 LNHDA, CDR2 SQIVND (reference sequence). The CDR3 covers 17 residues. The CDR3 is CASSILRGQGFGTEAFF. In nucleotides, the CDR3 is TGTGCCAGTAGTATCCTCAGGGGGCAGGGATTTGGTACTGAAGCTTTCTTT.

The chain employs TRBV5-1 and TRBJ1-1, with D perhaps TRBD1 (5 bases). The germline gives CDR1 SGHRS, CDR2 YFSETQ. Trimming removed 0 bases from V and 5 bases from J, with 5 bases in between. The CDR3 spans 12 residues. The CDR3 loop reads CASSLGTTEAFF. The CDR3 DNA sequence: TGCGCCAGCAGCTTGGGGACAACTGAAGCTTTCTTT.

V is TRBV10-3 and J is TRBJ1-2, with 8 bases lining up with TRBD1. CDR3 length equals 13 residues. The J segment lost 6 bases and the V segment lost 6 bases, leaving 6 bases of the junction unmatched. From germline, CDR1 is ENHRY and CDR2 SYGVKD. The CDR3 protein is CAISEGQVDGYTF. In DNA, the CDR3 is TGTGCCATCAGCGAGGGACAGGTGGATGGCTACACCTTC.